Listed here are 17 T cell receptor beta chains from one sample, sequenced in a study of blood T cells in healthy people across ages. A second roughly 7 to 12 cycle PCR used barcoded and J-beta primers. TCRdb itself ran the 5' RACE reads through MiXCR, one entry per CDR3 protein. The data contain 550,000 to 800,000 distinct CDR3 sequences, about a third of them singletons. Sequencing used blood. The receptors stem from a woman of 80 years or more in good health.

This clonotype was seen once. At one boundary the junction diverges from the germline segment, which might be a read error. CDR3 sequence reads: CASNLNPTGMDNGYTF. The CDR3 DNA reads TGTGCCAGCAACTTAAACCCCACTGGGATGGATAATGGCTACACCTTC. J is TRBJ1-2 and V is TRBV7-3; no reliable D call. The V gene's germline CDR1 is SGHTA and CDR2 FQGTGA. The CDR3 extends over 16 amino acids.

Ten or more counts support this clonotype. The V gene is TRBV4-3, the J gene TRBJ2-3, with D perhaps matching TRBD1 (5 bases). This CDR3 is 13 amino acids long. V lost 1 base and J lost 6, with 8 bases in between. Germline loops: CDR1 LGHNA, CDR2 YSLEER. The CDR3 nucleotides are TGCGCCAGCAGCCAAGTAGGGGCGGATACGCAGTATTTT. It translates to CASSQVGADTQYF.

The CDR3 bases are TGCAGCGTTGATAGCATGATAGCGGGAGGTCGCGAGCAGTTCTTC. Its translation: CSVDSMIAGGREQFF. The chain couples TRBV29-1 to TRBJ2-1, with 10 bases lining up with TRBD2. CDR3 length equals 15 residues. The V and J ends lost 3 bases and 10 bases, in that order; junction bases with no gene match: 12. In germline, CDR1 is SQVTM, CDR2 ANQGSEA.

This clonotype occurred many times. J is TRBJ1-4 and V is TRBV6-5; unclear D gene. Germline CDR1 reads MNHEY; CDR2 reads SVGAGI. The CDR3 covers 14 residues. The V end lost 0 bases, the J end lost 7 bases, and 9 bases lay between the germline ends. CDR3 sequence reads: CASSYSRAGEKLFF. The DNA for the CDR3 is TGTGCCAGCAGTTACTCCCGGGCCGGTGAAAAACTGTTTTTT.

This clonotype was detected many times. The chain employs TRBV29-1 and TRBJ2-3; 7 nucleotides match TRBD2. CDR1 is SQVTM, CDR2 ANQGSEA, per germline. The CDR3 is 14 residues long. The V and J ends lost 0 bases and 8 bases, in that order; junction bases with no gene match: 8. The CDR3 here is CSVEEGLAAATQYF. CDR3 nucleotides: TGCAGCGTTGAAGAAGGGCTAGCGGCGGCTACGCAGTATTTT.

This clonotype was counted at least ten times. The chain links TRBV6-1 to TRBJ1-2; maybe TRBD1 (5 bases). V lost 7 bases, J lost 8 bases, and 17 bases lay in between. The germline CDR1 and CDR2 sequences are MNHNS and SASEGT. The CDR3 is made up of 13 amino acids. CDR3 amino acids: CASTGTRGNGYTF. The CDR3 DNA reads as TGTGCCAGCACGGGGACGAGGGGAAACGGCTACACCTTC.

This clonotype was observed at least ten times. This sequence joins TRBV30 and TRBJ2-7; the D gene is possibly TRBD1 (6 bases). This CDR3 region has 12 residues. CDR1 and CDR2 from the germline V gene are GTSNPN and SVGIG (reference sequence). The V gene lost 1 base and the J gene lost 2 bases, with 6 bases spanning the gap. The CDR3 coding sequence is TGTGCCTGGAGTGACAGGGCCTACGAGCAGTACTTC. It specifies CAWSDRAYEQYF. The entire variable domain, with the rest obtained from reference TRBV30 and TRBJ2-7, is as follows: SQTIHQWPATLVQPVGSPLSLECTVEGTSNPNLYWYRQAAGRGLQLLFYSVGIGQISSEVPQNLSASRPQDRQFILSSKKLLLSDSGFYLCAWSDRAYEQYFGPGTRLTVT.

This clonotype was counted many times. The chain has TRBV7-2 and TRBJ2-7; a possible D gene is TRBD2 (6 bases). This CDR3 is built from 17 residues. The V gene's germline CDR1 is SGHTA and CDR2 FQGNSA. Trimming left V 3 bases short and J 4 bases short, with 22 bases between. CDR3 in amino acids: CASSFNILGLGSYEQYF. CDR3 DNA sequence: TGTGCCAGCAGCTTTAACATCCTGGGACTTGGGAGTTACGAGCAGTACTTC.

The chain links TRBV7-2 to TRBJ2-2; D unresolved. The CDR3 is made up of 12 amino acids. Trimming pared 4 bases from V and 7 bases from J, leaving 7 bases between. The V gene's germline CDR1 is SGHTA and CDR2 FQGNSA. The CDR3 reads CASSSNFGELFF. CDR3 in DNA: TGTGCCAGCAGCTCGAATTTCGGGGAGCTGTTTTTT.

Concerning this clonotype itself: A much larger clone differs by one base, so this may be a read error. The chain has TRBV4-2 and TRBJ2-3; D is unresolved. This CDR3 has 13 residues. Germline CDR1 LGHNA, CDR2 YNFKEQ. The V end lost 0 bases, the J end lost 3 bases, and 4 bases lay between the germline ends. This chain's CDR3 is CASSQEATDTQYF. As DNA, the CDR3 is TGTGCCAGCAGCCAAGAAGCAACAGATACGCAGTATTTT.

The CDR3 coding sequence is TGTGCCAGCAGCCCATATCGAGGAAAGCAGTTCTTC. This translates into CASSPYRGKQFF. V and J are TRBV7-2 and TRBJ2-1; D is uncertain. Trimming took off 5 bases at V and 11 bases at J, with 13 bases between the two ends. Germline V lookup: CDR1 SGHTA, CDR2 FQGNSA. This CDR3 spans 12 amino acids.

This clonotype was counted at least ten times. The chain uses TRBV5-1 and TRBJ1-2; D may be TRBD1 (5 bases). V was trimmed by 2 bases and J by 3 bases, leaving 11 bases between them. Germline assignment: CDR1 SGHRS and CDR2 YFSETQ. The CDR3 totals 14 residues. DNA for the CDR3: TGCGCCAGCAGCTTCAGTAGGGGTGACTATGGCTACACCTTC. This gives the protein CASSFSRGDYGYTF.

The rearrangement uses TRBV6-1 and TRBJ1-2; no clear D gene. The V end lost 0 bases, the J end lost 1 base, and 9 bases lay between the germline ends. Germline CDR1 MNHNS, CDR2 SASEGT. This CDR3 region has 15 residues. The CDR3 nucleotides are TGTGCCAGCAGTGAAGCGGGCCACCTTAACTATGGCTACACCTTC. It codes for CASSEAGHLNYGYTF.

In its sample, this clonotype was seen many times. This sequence joins TRBV9 and TRBJ2-1; 10 nucleotides agree with TRBD2. This CDR3 contains 16 residues. Germline V gives CDR1 SGDLS, CDR2 YYNGEE. V gave up 0 bases and J gave up 7 bases; unmatched junction bases: 7. CDR3 bases: TGTGCCAGCAGCGTAGTAGCAGCGGGGGGGCTAAATGAGCAGTTCTTC. Translating it yields CASSVVAAGGLNEQFF.

The chain joins TRBV7-9 to TRBJ2-4, with TRBD2 as a possible D gene (5 bases). The J call may be incorrect, as the DNA end agrees better with TRBJ2-7. The CDR3 spans 9 residues. Germline CDR1 SEHNR, CDR2 FQNEAQ (reference sequence). CDR3 sequence reads: CASGYEQYF. CDR3 sequence (DNA): TGTGCCTCGGGGTACGAGCAGTACTTC.

This clonotype was found many times. J is TRBJ2-7 and V is TRBV4-1; unclear D gene. This CDR3 region has 15 residues. V was cut by 0 bases and J by 3 bases, with 12 bases left in between. From germline, CDR1 is MGHRA and CDR2 YSYEKL. The CDR3 DNA sequence: TGCGCCAGCAGCCAAGATTTTTTGAAGGGCTACGAGCAGTACTTC. Its protein product is CASSQDFLKGYEQYF.

V and J are TRBV3-1 and TRBJ2-3; tentative D call: TRBD2 (5 bases). The germline V gene has CDR1 LGHDT and CDR2 YNNKEL (reference sequence). V gave up 6 bases and J gave up 6 bases, with 10 bases separating them. The CDR3 is 12 amino acids. CDR3 amino acids: CASSRAADTQYF. For the CDR3, the DNA is TGTGCCAGCAGTCGAGCGGCGGATACGCAGTATTTT.